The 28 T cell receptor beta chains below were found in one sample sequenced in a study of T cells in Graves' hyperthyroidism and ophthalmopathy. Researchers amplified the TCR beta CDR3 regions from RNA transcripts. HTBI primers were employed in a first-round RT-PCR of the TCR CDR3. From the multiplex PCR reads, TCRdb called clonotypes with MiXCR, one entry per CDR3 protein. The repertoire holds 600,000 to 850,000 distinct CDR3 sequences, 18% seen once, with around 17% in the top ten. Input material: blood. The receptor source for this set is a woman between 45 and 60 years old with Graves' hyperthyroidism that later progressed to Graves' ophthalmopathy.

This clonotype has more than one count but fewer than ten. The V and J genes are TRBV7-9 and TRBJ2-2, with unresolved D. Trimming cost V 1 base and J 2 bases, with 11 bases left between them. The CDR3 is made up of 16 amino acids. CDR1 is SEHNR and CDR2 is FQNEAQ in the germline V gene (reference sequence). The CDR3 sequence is CASSLVGQRNTGELFF. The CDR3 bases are TGTGCCAGCAGCTTAGTAGGCCAGAGAAACACCGGGGAGCTGTTTTTT.

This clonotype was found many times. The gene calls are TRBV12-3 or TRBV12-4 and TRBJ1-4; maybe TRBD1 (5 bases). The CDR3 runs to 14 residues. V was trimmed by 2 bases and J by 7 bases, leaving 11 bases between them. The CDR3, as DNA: TGTGCCAGCAGTTTACCGGGGACGCGTGAAAAACTGTTTTTT. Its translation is CASSLPGTREKLFF.

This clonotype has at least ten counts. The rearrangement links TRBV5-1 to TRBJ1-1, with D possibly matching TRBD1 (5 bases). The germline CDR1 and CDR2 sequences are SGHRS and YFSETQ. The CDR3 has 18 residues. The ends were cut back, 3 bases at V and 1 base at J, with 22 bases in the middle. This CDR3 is CASSSRGSTGTANTEAFF. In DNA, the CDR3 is TGCGCCAGCAGCTCAAGAGGGAGTACCGGGACGGCGAACACTGAAGCTTTCTTT. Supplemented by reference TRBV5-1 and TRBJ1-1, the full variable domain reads KAGVTQTPRYLIKTRGQQVTLSCSPISGHRSVSWYQQTPGQGLQFLFEYFSETQRNKGNFPGRFSGRQFSNSRSEMNVSTLELGDSALYLCASSSRGSTGTANTEAFFGQGTRLTVV.

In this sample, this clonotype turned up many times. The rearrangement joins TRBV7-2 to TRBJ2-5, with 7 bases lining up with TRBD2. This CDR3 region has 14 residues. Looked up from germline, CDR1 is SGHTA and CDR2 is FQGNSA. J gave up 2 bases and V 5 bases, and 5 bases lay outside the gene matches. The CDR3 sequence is CASSPPGLQETQYF. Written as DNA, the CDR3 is TGTGCCAGCAGCCCCCCGGGACTACAAGAGACCCAGTACTTC.

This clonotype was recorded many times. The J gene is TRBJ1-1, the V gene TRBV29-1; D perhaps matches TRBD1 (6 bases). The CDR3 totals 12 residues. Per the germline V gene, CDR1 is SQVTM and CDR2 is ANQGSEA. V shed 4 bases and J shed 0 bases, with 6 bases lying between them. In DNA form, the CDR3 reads TGCAGCGTTGGGACAGTGAACACTGAAGCTTTCTTT. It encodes CSVGTVNTEAFF.

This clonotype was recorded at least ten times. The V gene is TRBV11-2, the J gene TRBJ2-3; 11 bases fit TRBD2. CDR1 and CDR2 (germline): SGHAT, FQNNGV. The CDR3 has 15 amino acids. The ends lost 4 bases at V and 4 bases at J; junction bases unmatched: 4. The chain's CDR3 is CASSSLAGGADTQYF. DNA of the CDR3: TGTGCCAGCAGCTCCCTAGCGGGGGGTGCAGATACGCAGTATTTT.

The CDR3 spells CASSYPGRQQETQYF. For the CDR3, the DNA is TGTGCCAGCAGCTACCCGGGACGTCAACAAGAGACCCAGTACTTC. The gene calls are TRBV7-9 and TRBJ2-5; D could derive from TRBD1 or TRBD2 (5 bases each). This CDR3 region has 15 residues. V lost 4 bases and J lost 2, with 14 bases in between. Germline-derived CDR1 and CDR2 are SEHNR and FQNEAQ (reference sequence).

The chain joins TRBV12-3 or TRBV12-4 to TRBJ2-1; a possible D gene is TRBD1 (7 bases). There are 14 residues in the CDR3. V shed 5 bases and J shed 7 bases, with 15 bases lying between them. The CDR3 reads CASSAAGQRNEQFF. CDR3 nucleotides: TGTGCCAGCAGTGCTGCGGGACAGCGGAATGAGCAGTTCTTC.

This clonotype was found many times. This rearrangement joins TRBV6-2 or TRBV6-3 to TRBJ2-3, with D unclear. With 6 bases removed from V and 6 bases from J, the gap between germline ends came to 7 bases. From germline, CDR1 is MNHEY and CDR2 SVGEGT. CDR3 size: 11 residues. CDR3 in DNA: TGTGCCAGCAGCTATGGGGATACGCAGTATTTT. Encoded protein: CASSYGDTQYF.

CDR3 coding DNA: TGTGCCAGCAGTGAATTTGTGAAAGGTTCACCCCTCCACTTT. Encoded protein: CASSEFVKGSPLHF. The gene calls are TRBV3-1 and TRBJ1-6; D not resolved. The CDR3 extends over 14 amino acids. The V end lost 6 bases, the J end lost 9 bases, and 15 bases lay between the germline ends. Germline loops: CDR1 LGHDT, CDR2 YNNKEL (reference sequence). The variable domain in full, completed from reference TRBV3-1 and TRBJ1-6, reads DTAVSQTPKYLVTQMGNDKSIKCEQNLGHDTMYWYKQDSKKFLKIMFSYNNKELIINETVPNRFSPKSPDKAHLNLHINSLELGDSAVYFCASSEFVKGSPLHFGNGTRLTVT.

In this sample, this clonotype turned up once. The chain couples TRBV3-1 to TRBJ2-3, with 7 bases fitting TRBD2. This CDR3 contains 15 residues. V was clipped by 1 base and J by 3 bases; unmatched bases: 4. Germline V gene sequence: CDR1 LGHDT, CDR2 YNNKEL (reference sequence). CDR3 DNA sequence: TGTGCCAGCAGCCAAGCGCGGGAGCAGACAGATACGCAGTATTTT. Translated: CASSQAREQTDTQYF.

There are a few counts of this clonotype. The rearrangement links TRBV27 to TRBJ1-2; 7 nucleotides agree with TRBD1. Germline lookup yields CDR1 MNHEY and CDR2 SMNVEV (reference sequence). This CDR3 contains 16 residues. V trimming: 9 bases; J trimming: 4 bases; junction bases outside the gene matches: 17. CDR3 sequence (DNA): TGTGCCAGTAGGGACAGATCAATTCCGGGCGGCTATGGCTACACCTTC. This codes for CASRDRSIPGGYGYTF.

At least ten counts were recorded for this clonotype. The CDR3 spells CASRGQSTYNEQFF. DNA of the CDR3: TGTGCCAGCAGGGGACAGTCAACCTACAATGAGCAGTTCTTC. J is TRBJ2-1 and V is TRBV2; TRBD1 agrees at 7 bases. Germline CDR1 reads SNHLY; CDR2 reads FYNNEI. V dropped 6 bases and J dropped 2; count of bases not matched to a gene: 4. This CDR3 has 14 residues.

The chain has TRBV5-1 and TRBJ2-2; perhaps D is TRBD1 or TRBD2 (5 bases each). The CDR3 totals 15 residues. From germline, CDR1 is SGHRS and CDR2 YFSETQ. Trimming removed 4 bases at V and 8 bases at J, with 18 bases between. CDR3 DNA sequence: TGCGCCAGCAGCGCCAGGACATCCGAGGGAGGGGAGCTGTTTTTT. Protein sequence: CASSARTSEGGELFF.

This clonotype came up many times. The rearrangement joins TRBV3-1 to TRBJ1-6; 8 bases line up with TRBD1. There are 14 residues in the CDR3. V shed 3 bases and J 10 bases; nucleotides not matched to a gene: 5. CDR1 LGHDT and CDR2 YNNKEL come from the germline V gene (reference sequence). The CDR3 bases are TGTGCCAGCAGCCACGACAGGGGACCCTCACCCCTCCACTTT. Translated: CASSHDRGPSPLHF.

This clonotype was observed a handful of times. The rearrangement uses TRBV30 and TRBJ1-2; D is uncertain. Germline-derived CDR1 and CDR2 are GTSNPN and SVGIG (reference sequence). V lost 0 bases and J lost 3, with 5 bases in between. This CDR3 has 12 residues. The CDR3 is CAWSVLYYGYTF. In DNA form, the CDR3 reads TGTGCCTGGAGTGTACTTTACTATGGCTACACCTTC.

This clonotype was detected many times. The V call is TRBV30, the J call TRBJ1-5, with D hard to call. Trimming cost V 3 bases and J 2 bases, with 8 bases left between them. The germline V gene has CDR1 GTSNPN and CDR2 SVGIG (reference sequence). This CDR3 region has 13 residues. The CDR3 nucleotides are TGTGCCTGGAGGGGTGGCGGCAATCAGCCCCAGCATTTT. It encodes CAWRGGGNQPQHF.

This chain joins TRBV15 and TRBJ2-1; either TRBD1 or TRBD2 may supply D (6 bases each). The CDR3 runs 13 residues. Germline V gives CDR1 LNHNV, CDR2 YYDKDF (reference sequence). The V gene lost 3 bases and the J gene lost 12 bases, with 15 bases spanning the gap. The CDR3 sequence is CATSRDAGQPQFF. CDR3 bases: TGTGCCACCAGCAGGGACGCGGGACAACCGCAGTTCTTC.

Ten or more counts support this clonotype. CDR3 region: CASSQDTQNQPQHF. The CDR3 nucleotides are TGTGCCAGCAGCCAAGATACCCAGAATCAGCCCCAGCATTTT. V usage is TRBV3-1 and J usage is TRBJ1-5, with D hard to call. Trimming stripped 0 bases from V and 4 bases from J, with 7 bases between. Germline CDR1 and CDR2: LGHDT and YNNKEL (reference sequence). The CDR3 extends over 14 amino acids.

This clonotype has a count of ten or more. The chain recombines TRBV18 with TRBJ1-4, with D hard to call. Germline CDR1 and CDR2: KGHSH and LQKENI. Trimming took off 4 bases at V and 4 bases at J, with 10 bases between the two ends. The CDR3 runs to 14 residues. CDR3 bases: TGTGCCAGCTCACGAGGCAGCTTTAATGAAAAACTGTTTTTT. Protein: CASSRGSFNEKLFF.

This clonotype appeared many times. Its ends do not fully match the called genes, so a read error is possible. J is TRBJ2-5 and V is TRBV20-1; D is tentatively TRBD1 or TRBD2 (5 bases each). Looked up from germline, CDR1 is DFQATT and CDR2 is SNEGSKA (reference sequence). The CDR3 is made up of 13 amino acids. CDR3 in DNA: TGCAGTGCGAGAGGGGCACAAGAAGAGACCCAGTACTTC. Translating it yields CSARGAQEETQYF.

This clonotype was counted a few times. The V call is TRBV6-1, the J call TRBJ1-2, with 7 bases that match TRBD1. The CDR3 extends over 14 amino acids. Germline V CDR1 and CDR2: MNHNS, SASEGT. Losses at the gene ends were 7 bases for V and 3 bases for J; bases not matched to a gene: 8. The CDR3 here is CASKIRQGDYGYTF. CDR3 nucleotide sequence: TGTGCCAGCAAGATTAGACAGGGAGACTATGGCTACACCTTC.

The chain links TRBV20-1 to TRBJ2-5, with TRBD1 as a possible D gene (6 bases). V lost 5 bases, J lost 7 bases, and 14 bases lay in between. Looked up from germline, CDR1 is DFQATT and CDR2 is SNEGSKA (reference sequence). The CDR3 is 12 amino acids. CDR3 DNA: TGCAGTGCTGGGGGCCCCCCGGGGACCCAGTACTTC. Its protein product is CSAGGPPGTQYF.

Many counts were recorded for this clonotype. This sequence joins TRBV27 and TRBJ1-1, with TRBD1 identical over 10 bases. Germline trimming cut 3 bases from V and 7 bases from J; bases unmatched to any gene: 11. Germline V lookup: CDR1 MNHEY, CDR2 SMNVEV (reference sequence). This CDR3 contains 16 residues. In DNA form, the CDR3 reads TGTGCCAGCAGTTTGGTCGGGACAGGGGTTTTTGGTGAAGCTTTCTTT. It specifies CASSLVGTGVFGEAFF.

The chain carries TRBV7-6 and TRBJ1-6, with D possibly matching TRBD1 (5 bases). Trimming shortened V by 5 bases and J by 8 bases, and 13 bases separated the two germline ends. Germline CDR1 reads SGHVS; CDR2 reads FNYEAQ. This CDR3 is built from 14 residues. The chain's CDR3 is CASSGASGDSPLHF. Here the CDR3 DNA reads TGTGCCAGCAGCGGGGCCTCGGGGGATTCACCCCTCCACTTT.

CDR3 loop: CASSLGATTSYEQYF. In nucleotides, the CDR3 is TGTGCCAGCAGCTTAGGAGCGACAACGTCCTACGAGCAGTACTTC. This rearrangement joins TRBV7-9 to TRBJ2-7, with D hard to call. The V gene's germline CDR1 is SEHNR and CDR2 FQNEAQ (reference sequence). V was clipped by 1 base and J by 1 base, with 11 bases between them. The CDR3 covers 15 residues.

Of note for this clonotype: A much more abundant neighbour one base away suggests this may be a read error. CDR3 in amino acids: CASSSGHTGELFF. The CDR3 bases are TGTGCCAGCAGCTCAGGGCACACCGGGGAGCTGTTTTTT. J is TRBJ2-2 and V is TRBV12-3 or TRBV12-4; D perhaps matches TRBD1 (5 bases). The CDR3 is made up of 13 amino acids. Trimming removed 6 bases from V and 3 bases from J, with 8 bases in between.

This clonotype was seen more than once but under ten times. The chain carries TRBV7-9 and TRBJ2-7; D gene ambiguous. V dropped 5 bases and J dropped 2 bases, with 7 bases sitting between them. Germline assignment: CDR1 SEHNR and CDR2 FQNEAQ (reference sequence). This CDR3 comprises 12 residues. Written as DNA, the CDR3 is TGTGCCAGCAGCATAGACACCTACGAGCAGTACTTC. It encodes CASSIDTYEQYF.